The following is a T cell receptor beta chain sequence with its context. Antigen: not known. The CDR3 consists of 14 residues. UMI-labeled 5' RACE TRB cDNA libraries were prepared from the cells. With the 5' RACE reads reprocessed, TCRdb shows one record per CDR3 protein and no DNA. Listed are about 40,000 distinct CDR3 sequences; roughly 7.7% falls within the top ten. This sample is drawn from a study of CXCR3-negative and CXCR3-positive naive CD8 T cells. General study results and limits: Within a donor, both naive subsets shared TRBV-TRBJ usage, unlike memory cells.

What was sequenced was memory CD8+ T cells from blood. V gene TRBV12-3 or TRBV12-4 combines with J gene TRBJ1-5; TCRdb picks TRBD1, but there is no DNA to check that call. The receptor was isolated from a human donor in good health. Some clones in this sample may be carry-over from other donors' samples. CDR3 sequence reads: CASSIGTRDQPQHF.